This T cell receptor (beta chain) was sequenced in a study of cytomegalovirus exposure and HLA in healthy donors. The PCR employed 60 Vbeta primers together with 13 Jbeta primers. Repertoires were generated with immunoSEQ multiplex PCR, while TCRdb's copy carries only in-frame clones and drops some. The table has fewer than 200,000 clones, roughly 90% seen once. The CDR3 extends over 13 amino acids. The germline gives CDR1 SGHVS, CDR2 FNYEAQ. Between the trimmed V and J ends, which lost 5 bases and 9 bases, there was a span of 16 bases. The chain links TRBV7-6 to TRBJ1-2; D possibly corresponds to TRBD1 (6 bases). Input material: PBMCs. This clonotype originated in a boy aged 2-15 years in good health and CMV-seronegative. The CDR3 loop reads CASSPQGIDSYTF. As DNA, the CDR3 is TGTGCCAGCAGCCCGCAGGGGATCGACAGCTACACCTTC.